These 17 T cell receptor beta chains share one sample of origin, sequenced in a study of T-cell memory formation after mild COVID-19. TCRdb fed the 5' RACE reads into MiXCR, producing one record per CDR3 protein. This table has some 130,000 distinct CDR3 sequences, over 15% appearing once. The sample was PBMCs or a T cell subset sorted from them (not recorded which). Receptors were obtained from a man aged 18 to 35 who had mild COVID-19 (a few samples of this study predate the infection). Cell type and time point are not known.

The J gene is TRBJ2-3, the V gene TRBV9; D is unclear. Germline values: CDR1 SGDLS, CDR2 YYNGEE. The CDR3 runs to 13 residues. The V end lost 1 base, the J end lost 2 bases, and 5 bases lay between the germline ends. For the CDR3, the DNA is TGTGCCAGCAGCGTACTCCACACAGATACGCAGTATTTT. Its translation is CASSVLHTDTQYF.

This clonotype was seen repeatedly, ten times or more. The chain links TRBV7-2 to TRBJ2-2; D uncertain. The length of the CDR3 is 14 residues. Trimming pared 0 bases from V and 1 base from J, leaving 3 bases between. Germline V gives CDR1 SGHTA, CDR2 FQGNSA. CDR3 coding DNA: TGTGCCAGCAGCTTAGCGGGGAACACCGGGGAGCTGTTTTTT. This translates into CASSLAGNTGELFF.

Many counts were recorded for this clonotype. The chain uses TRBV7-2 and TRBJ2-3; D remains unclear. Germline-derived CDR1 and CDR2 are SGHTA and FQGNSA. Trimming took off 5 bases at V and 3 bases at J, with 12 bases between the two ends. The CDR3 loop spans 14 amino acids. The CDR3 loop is CASSPTTSTDTQYF. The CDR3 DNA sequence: TGTGCCAGCAGCCCCACGACGTCGACAGATACGCAGTATTTT. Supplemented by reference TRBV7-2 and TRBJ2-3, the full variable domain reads GAGVSQSPSNKVTEKGKDVELRCDPISGHTALYWYRQSLGQGLEFLIYFQGNSAPDKSGLPSDRFSAERTGGSVSTLTIQRTQQEDSAVYLCASSPTTSTDTQYFGPGTRLTVL.

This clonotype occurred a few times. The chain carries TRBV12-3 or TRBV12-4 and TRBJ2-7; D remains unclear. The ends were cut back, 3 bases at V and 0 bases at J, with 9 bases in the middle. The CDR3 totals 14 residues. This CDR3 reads CASSLSDGSYEQYF. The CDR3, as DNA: TGTGCCAGCAGTTTGAGCGACGGCTCCTACGAGCAGTACTTC.

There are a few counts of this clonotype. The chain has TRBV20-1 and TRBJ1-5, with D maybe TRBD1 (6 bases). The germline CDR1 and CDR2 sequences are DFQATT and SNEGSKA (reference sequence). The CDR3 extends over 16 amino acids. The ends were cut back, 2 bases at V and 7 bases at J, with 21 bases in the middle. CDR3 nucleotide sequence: TGCAGTGCTAGACTAGCGGGGGCAGTCCAAGGGCAGCCCCAGCATTTT. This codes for CSARLAGAVQGQPQHF.

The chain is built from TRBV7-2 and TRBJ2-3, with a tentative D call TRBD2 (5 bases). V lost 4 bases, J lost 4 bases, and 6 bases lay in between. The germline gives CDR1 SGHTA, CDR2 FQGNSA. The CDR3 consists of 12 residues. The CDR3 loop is CASSWRADTQYF. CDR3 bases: TGTGCCAGCAGCTGGCGGGCAGATACGCAGTATTTT.

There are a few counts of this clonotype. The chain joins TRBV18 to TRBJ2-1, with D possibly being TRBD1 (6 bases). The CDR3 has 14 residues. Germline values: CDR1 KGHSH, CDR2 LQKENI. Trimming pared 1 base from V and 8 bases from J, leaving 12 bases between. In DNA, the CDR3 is TGTGCCAGCTCACCACGGGCAGGGGCGGATGAGCAGTTCTTC. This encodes CASSPRAGADEQFF.

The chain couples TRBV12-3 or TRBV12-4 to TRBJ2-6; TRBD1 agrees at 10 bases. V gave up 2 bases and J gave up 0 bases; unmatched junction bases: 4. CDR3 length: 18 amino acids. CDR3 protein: CASSLTGTGASGANVLTF. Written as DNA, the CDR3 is TGTGCCAGCAGTTTAACCGGGACAGGGGCCTCTGGGGCCAACGTCCTGACTTTC.

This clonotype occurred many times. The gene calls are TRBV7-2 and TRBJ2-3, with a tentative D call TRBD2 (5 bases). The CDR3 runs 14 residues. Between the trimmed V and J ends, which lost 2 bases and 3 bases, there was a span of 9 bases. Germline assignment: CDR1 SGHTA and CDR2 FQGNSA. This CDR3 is CASSLLAGTDTQYF. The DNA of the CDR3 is TGTGCCAGCAGCTTACTAGCCGGAACAGATACGCAGTATTTT.

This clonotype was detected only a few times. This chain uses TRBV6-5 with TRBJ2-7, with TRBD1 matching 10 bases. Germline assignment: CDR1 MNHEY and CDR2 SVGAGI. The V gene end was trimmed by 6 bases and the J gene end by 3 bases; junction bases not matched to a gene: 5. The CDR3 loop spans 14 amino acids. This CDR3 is CASSPGTGDYEQYV. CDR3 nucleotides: TGTGCCAGCAGCCCCGGGACAGGGGACTACGAGCAGTACGTC.

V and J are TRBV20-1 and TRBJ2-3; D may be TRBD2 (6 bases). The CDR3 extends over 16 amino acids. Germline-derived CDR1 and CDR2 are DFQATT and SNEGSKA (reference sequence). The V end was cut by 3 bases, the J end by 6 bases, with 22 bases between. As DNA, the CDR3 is TGCAGTGCTAGGAAGGGCAGGTCACTGAGCGGGGATACGCAGTATTTT. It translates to CSARKGRSLSGDTQYF.

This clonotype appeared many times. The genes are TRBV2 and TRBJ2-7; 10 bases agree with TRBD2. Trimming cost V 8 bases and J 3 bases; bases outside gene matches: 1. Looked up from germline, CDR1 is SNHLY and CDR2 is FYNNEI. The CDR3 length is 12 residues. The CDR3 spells CASGTSDYEQYF. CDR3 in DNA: TGTGCCAGCGGGACTAGCGACTACGAGCAGTACTTC.

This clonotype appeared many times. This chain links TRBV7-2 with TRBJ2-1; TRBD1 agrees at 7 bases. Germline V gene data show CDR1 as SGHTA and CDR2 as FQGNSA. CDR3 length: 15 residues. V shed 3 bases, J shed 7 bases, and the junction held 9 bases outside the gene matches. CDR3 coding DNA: TGTGCCAGCAGCTTGTCGACAGGGCCTCAAAATGAGCAGTTCTTC. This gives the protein CASSLSTGPQNEQFF.

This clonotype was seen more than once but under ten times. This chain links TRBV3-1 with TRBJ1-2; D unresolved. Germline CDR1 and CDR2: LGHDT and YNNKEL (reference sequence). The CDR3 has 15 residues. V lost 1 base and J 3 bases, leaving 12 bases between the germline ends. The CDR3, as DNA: TGTGCCAGCAGCCAAGGAGATGGAGATCACTATGGCTACACCTTC. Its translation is CASSQGDGDHYGYTF.

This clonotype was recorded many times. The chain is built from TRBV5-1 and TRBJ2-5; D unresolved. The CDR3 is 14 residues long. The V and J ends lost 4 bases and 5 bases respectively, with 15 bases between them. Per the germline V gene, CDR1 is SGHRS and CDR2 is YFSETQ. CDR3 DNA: TGCGCCAGCAGCCCCGGACCTACATGGGAGACCCAGTACTTC. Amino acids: CASSPGPTWETQYF.

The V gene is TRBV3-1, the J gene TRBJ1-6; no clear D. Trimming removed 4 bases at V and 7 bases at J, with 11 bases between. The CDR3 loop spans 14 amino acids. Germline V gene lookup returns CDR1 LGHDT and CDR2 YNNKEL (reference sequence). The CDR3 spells CASSPNPGNSPLHF. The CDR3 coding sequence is TGTGCCAGCAGCCCGAACCCGGGCAATTCACCCCTCCACTTT.

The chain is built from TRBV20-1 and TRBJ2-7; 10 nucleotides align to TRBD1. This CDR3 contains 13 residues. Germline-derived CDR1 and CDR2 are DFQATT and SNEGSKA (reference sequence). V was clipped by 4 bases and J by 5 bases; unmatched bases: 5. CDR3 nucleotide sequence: TGCAGTGCTAAAGGGACAGGGGAACACGAGCAGTACTTC. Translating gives CSAKGTGEHEQYF.